This TCR beta chain was observed in a study of blood T cells in healthy people across ages. The second PCR ran roughly 7 to 12 cycles with a sample-barcoded 5' primer and J-beta primers. Every sample gave at least 3 million paired-end reads containing CDR3. TCRdb independently ran MiXCR on the 5' RACE reads; one entry per CDR3 protein. This sample has over 1,500,000 distinct CDR3 sequences, with just under 50% found just once. The sample holds a few counts of this clonotype. The sample taken for sequencing was blood. This receptor was identified in a middle-aged woman in good health.

The CDR3 reads CASHNSGANVLTF. Here the CDR3 DNA reads TGTGCCAGCCACAATTCTGGGGCCAACGTCCTGACTTTC. The chain has TRBV7-9 and TRBJ2-6; D is uncertain. From germline, CDR1 is SEHNR and CDR2 FQNEAQ (reference sequence). The V end was cut by 8 bases, the J end by 1 base, with 6 bases between. The CDR3 consists of 13 residues. Drawing the rest from reference TRBV7-9 and TRBJ2-6, the complete variable domain is DTGVSQNPRHKITKRGQNVTFRCDPISEHNRLYWYRQTLGQGPEFLTYFQNEAQLEKSRLLSDRFSAERPKGSFSTLEIQRTEQGDSAMYLCASHNSGANVLTFGAGSRLTVL.